Following are 2 T cell receptor beta chains from one sample sequenced in a study of T cells in Graves' hyperthyroidism and ophthalmopathy. TCR beta CDR3 sequences were amplified from RNA transcripts. Researchers ran a first-round RT-PCR on the TCR CDR3 using the HTBI primer set. TCRdb processed the multiplex PCR reads anew with MiXCR; each CDR3 protein has one entry. The sample includes around 540,000 distinct CDR3 sequences, 15% to 20% of them seen just once. Sequenced: blood. The receptors were gathered from a woman aged 30 to 39 with Graves' ophthalmopathy.

V is TRBV5-6 and J is TRBJ2-1, with 9 bases lining up with TRBD2. Germline V gives CDR1 SGHDT, CDR2 YYEEEE. The CDR3 runs to 16 residues. V shed 3 bases and J 3 bases; nucleotides not matched to a gene: 7. The CDR3 sequence: CASSSGLAEDYNEQFF. In DNA form, the CDR3 reads TGTGCCAGCAGCTCGGGACTAGCTGAAGACTACAATGAGCAGTTCTTC. Based on the CDR3 plus reference TRBV5-6 and TRBJ2-1, the full variable domain is DAGVTQSPTHLIKTRGQQVTLRCSPKSGHDTVSWYQQALGQGPQFIFQYYEEEERQRGNFPDRFSGHQFPNYSSELNVNALLLGDSALYLCASSSGLAEDYNEQFFGPGTRLTVL.

On this clonotype itself: Being one base from a much bigger clone, this may be a read error. The CDR3 does not close with the conserved phenylalanine or tryptophan, likely indicating a read error. The rearrangement uses TRBV20-1 and TRBJ1-6; TRBD1 might be the D (5 bases). The CDR3 is made up of 15 amino acids. CDR1 is DFQATT, CDR2 SNEGSKA, per germline (reference sequence). The V gene lost 0 bases and the J gene lost 7 bases, with 13 bases spanning the gap. The CDR3 sequence is CSAREVRAGNSPLHL. In nucleotides, the CDR3 is TGCAGTGCTAGAGAGGTCAGGGCCGGCAATTCACCCCTCCACCTT.